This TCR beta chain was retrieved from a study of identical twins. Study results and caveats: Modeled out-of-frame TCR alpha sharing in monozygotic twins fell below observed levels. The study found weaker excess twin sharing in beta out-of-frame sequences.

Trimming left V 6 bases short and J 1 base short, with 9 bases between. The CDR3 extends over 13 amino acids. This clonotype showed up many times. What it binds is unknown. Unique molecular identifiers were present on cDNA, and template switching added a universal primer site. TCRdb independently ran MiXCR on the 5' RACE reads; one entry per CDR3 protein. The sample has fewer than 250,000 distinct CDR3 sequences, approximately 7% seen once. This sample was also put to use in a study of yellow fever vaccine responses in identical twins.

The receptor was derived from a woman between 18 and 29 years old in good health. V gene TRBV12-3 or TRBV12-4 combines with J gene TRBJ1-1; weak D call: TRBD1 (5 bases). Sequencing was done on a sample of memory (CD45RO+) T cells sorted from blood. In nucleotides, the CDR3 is TGTGCCAGCAGCCCAGGGTGGAACACTGAAGCTTTCTTT. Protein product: CASSPGWNTEAFF.